The 27 T cell receptor beta chains listed next were all sequenced from one sample in a study of T cell changes during pregnancy in multiple sclerosis. The data were produced by immunoSEQ multiplex PCR, yet TCRdb's version contains in-frame clones alone and is incomplete. Of some 37,000 clones in the sample, about nine tenths were seen once. This sample comprised CD4+ T cells from peripheral blood mononuclear cells, obtained before pregnancy. Source of these receptors: a female donor with multiple sclerosis, enrolled in a pregnancy study.

This rearrangement joins TRBV5-1 to TRBJ2-7; 8 bases are a match to TRBD1. CDR1 and CDR2 (germline): SGHRS, YFSETQ. The CDR3 length is 12 residues. V was clipped by 5 bases and J by 8 bases; unmatched bases: 6. The CDR3 here is CASRPGQGKQYF. CDR3 DNA sequence: TGCGCCAGCAGACCCGGACAGGGTAAGCAGTACTTC.

The chain joins TRBV19 to TRBJ1-1, with 9 bases matching TRBD1. Germline V lookup: CDR1 LNHDA, CDR2 SQIVND (reference sequence). J gave up 8 bases and V 8 bases, and 12 bases lay outside the gene matches. This CDR3 contains 14 residues. CDR3 sequence: CASYRDREMGEAFF. The CDR3 nucleotides are TGTGCCAGTTATAGGGACAGGGAGATGGGGGAAGCTTTCTTT. The entire variable domain, with the rest obtained from reference TRBV19 and TRBJ1-1, is as follows: DGGITQSPKYLFRKEGQNVTLSCEQNLNHDAMYWYRQDPGQGLRLIYYSQIVNDFQKGDIAEGYSVSREKKESFPLTVTSAQKNPTAFYLCASYRDREMGEAFFGQGTRLTVV.

J is TRBJ1-3 and V is TRBV5-1; possible D gene TRBD1, 5 bases. Trimming left V 4 bases short and J 0 bases short, with 8 bases between. CDR3 size: 14 residues. Per the germline V gene, CDR1 is SGHRS and CDR2 is YFSETQ. CDR3 in amino acids: CASSEDNSGNTIYF. The CDR3 DNA reads as TGCGCCAGCAGCGAGGACAACTCTGGAAACACCATATATTTT.

The rearrangement joins TRBV11-2 to TRBJ2-1, with 10 bases fitting TRBD2. Looked up from germline, CDR1 is SGHAT and CDR2 is FQNNGV. V shed 4 bases, J shed 7 bases, and the junction held 7 bases outside the gene matches. CDR3 length: 15 amino acids. The CDR3 here is CASSSSSGRWNEQFF. CDR3 coding DNA: TGTGCCAGCAGCTCCAGTAGCGGGAGGTGGAATGAGCAGTTCTTC.

The rearrangement links TRBV18 to TRBJ2-3, with 7 bases lining up with TRBD2. The germline CDR1 and CDR2 sequences are KGHSH and LQKENI. The CDR3 loop spans 16 amino acids. Trimming at V came to 0 bases and at J to 1 base, leaving 4 bases not matched to a gene. The CDR3 reads CASSPPLLAGTDTQYF. CDR3 bases: TGTGCCAGCTCACCACCCTTGCTAGCGGGCACAGATACGCAGTATTTT.

V and J are TRBV5-1 and TRBJ1-2, with 10 bases that match TRBD1. CDR1 is SGHRS and CDR2 is YFSETQ in the germline V gene. Trimming cost V 3 bases and J 4 bases; bases outside gene matches: 3. There are 14 residues in the CDR3. This CDR3 is CASSWGQGSYGYTF. The CDR3 DNA sequence: TGCGCCAGCAGCTGGGGACAGGGGAGCTATGGCTACACCTTC.

This clone has just one count. DNA for the CDR3: TGTGCCAGCAGTGACTCGATTTCCGGATTGGGGGCCTATGGCTACACCTTC. It yields the protein CASSDSISGLGAYGYTF. This rearrangement joins TRBV6-4 to TRBJ1-2, with D possibly being TRBD1 (6 bases). The CDR3 covers 17 residues. The germline gives CDR1 MRHNA, CDR2 SNTAGT. The V and J ends lost 0 bases and 4 bases respectively, with 18 bases between them.

J is TRBJ1-1 and V is TRBV6-1; D is possibly TRBD1 (6 bases). V lost 6 bases to trimming and J lost 1 base, with 9 bases between them. The length of the CDR3 is 13 residues. CDR1 is MNHNS and CDR2 is SASEGT in the germline V gene. CDR3 sequence (DNA): TGTGCCAGCAGGAAACAGGGGAACACTGAAGCTTTCTTT. Its translation is CASRKQGNTEAFF.

V gene TRBV19 combines with J gene TRBJ1-5; D is perhaps TRBD1 (6 bases). The length of the CDR3 is 17 residues. Germline V CDR1 and CDR2: LNHDA, SQIVND (reference sequence). V was clipped by 7 bases and J by 0 bases, with 19 bases between them. For the CDR3, the DNA is TGTGCCAGTATGATGGGGACAAAGCCTTATAGCAATCAGCCCCAGCATTTT. Protein: CASMMGTKPYSNQPQHF.

This clone was seen once. The V gene is TRBV18, the J gene TRBJ2-3, with 7 bases that match TRBD1. CDR3 length: 17 residues. V lost 2 bases and J lost 4; bases outside the gene matches: 12. From germline, CDR1 is KGHSH and CDR2 LQKENI. The DNA of the CDR3 is TGTGCCAGCTCACCAGTCCCGGGGACAGTGGGGGCAGATACGCAGTATTTT. Its translation is CASSPVPGTVGADTQYF.

As DNA, the CDR3 is TGTGCCAGCAGAGGGGGCAGGGGTAGGTTTGCCTACGAGCAGTACTTC. As protein: CASRGGRGRFAYEQYF. The chain uses TRBV28 and TRBJ2-7; 7 bases map to TRBD1. The length of the CDR3 is 16 residues. Germline CDR1 MDHEN, CDR2 SYDVKM. V shed 6 bases, J shed 2 bases, and the junction held 13 bases outside the gene matches.

Here the CDR3 DNA reads TGCGCCAGCAGGATGGGACAGGGACGGAACACTGAAGCTTTCTTT. It codes for CASRMGQGRNTEAFF. This chain uses TRBV5-1 with TRBJ1-1, with 9 nucleotides matching TRBD1. With 5 bases clipped from V and 1 base from J, the junction kept 6 bases outside the gene matches. The CDR3 has 15 amino acids. Germline V gene sequence: CDR1 SGHRS, CDR2 YFSETQ.

The V call is TRBV29-1, the J call TRBJ2-3; TRBD2 aligns across 14 bases. This CDR3 region has 15 residues. The J segment lost 8 bases and the V segment lost 3 bases, leaving 7 bases of the junction unmatched. From germline, CDR1 is SQVTM and CDR2 ANQGSEA. The CDR3 bases are TGCAGCGTTGATCGGACTAGCGGGAGGTCGGGTACGCAGTATTTT. This translates into CSVDRTSGRSGTQYF.

This chain joins TRBV6-5 and TRBJ2-1, with a tentative D call TRBD1 (6 bases). CDR3 length equals 14 residues. Germline V gene data show CDR1 as MNHEY and CDR2 as SVGAGI. With 6 bases removed from V and 0 bases from J, the gap between germline ends came to 9 bases. The CDR3: CASRGGSSYNEQFF. Written as DNA, the CDR3 is TGTGCCAGCAGAGGGGGAAGCTCCTACAATGAGCAGTTCTTC.

The chain couples TRBV28 to TRBJ2-2, with 7 bases lining up with TRBD2. V shed 5 bases and J 8 bases; nucleotides not matched to a gene: 11. Germline lookup yields CDR1 MDHEN and CDR2 SYDVKM. The CDR3 loop spans 15 amino acids. For the CDR3, the DNA is TGTGCCAGCAGTGCCTGGACTAGGTCAGGGGGGGAGCTGTTTTTT. It yields the protein CASSAWTRSGGELFF.

The chain links TRBV6-4 to TRBJ2-1; D is undetermined. CDR3 length: 12 amino acids. Germline V gene data show CDR1 as MRHNA and CDR2 as SNTAGT. V was shortened by 6 bases and J by 4 bases, with 7 bases between the two germline ends. CDR3 DNA: TGTGCCAGCAGCTTACTTTACAATGAGCAGTTCTTC. Its protein product is CASSLLYNEQFF.

V gene TRBV5-4 combines with J gene TRBJ2-7, with D possibly TRBD1 on 6 matching bases. The length of the CDR3 is 15 residues. The germline V and J ends were trimmed by 0 bases and 4 bases, with 14 bases remaining between them. Germline V gene data show CDR1 as SGHNT and CDR2 as YYREEE (reference sequence). CDR3 loop: CASSLVGGSGYEQYF. CDR3 nucleotides: TGTGCCAGCAGCTTGGTAGGGGGTTCCGGATACGAGCAGTACTTC.

CDR3 region: CASSPSLREGPQHF. DNA of the CDR3: TGCGCCAGCAGCCCCTCCTTGAGGGAAGGGCCCCAGCATTTT. The rearrangement uses TRBV4-1 and TRBJ1-5; D remains ambiguous. Germline CDR1 and CDR2: MGHRA and YSYEKL. This CDR3 spans 14 amino acids. Trimming stripped 4 bases from V and 9 bases from J, with 16 bases between.

The V gene is TRBV23-1, the J gene TRBJ1-2; tentatively, D is TRBD1 (5 bases). TRBV23-1 is an open reading frame whose function is uncertain. With 0 bases removed from V and 3 bases from J, the gap between germline ends came to 14 bases. The CDR3 consists of 16 residues. The CDR3 protein is CASSQSGGDKDYGYTF. The CDR3 DNA sequence: TGCGCCAGCAGTCAATCGGGAGGGGATAAGGACTATGGCTACACCTTC.

V is TRBV5-5 and J is TRBJ2-7, with D perhaps TRBD2 (5 bases). The V gene lost 2 bases and the J gene lost 0 bases, with 21 bases spanning the gap. CDR3 length: 18 residues. Germline values: CDR1 SGHKS, CDR2 YYEKEE (reference sequence). CDR3: CASSFGINTPILSYEQYF. DNA of the CDR3: TGTGCCAGCAGCTTCGGGATTAATACGCCCATACTCTCCTACGAGCAGTACTTC. Full variable domain (outside the CDR3, taken from reference TRBV5-5 and TRBJ2-7): DAGVTQSPTHLIKTRGQQVTLRCSPISGHKSVSWYQQVLGQGPQFIFQYYEKEERGRGNFPDRFSARQFPNYSSELNVNALLLGDSALYLCASSFGINTPILSYEQYFGPGTRLTVT.

This clone turned up a few times. CDR3 sequence reads: CADGKRGGDTQYF. CDR3 nucleotide sequence: TGTGCCGACGGGAAGAGAGGAGGAGATACGCAGTATTTT. The chain has TRBV7-2 and TRBJ2-3; D may be TRBD2 (5 bases). The CDR3 is made up of 13 amino acids. Germline assignment: CDR1 SGHTA and CDR2 FQGNSA. Trimming shortened V by 11 bases and J by 5 bases, and 17 bases separated the two germline ends.

The DNA of the CDR3 is TGTGCCATCCTAGGGGTGAGGACTGAAGCTTTCTTT. This gives the protein CAILGVRTEAFF. The chain recombines TRBV28 with TRBJ1-1; D perhaps matches TRBD1 (5 bases). The CDR3 length is 12 residues. Germline CDR1 and CDR2: MDHEN and SYDVKM. Trimming shortened V by 10 bases and J by 5 bases, and 14 bases separated the two germline ends.

The J gene is TRBJ1-1, the V gene TRBV11-3; 9 bases are a match to TRBD1. From germline, CDR1 is SGHNT and CDR2 YENEEA. The CDR3 runs to 16 residues. J lost 5 bases, V lost 2 bases, and 9 bases had no gene match. The CDR3: CASSLFLTGGRTEAFF. CDR3 bases: TGTGCCAGCAGCTTATTCCTGACAGGGGGTCGTACTGAAGCTTTCTTT.

V is TRBV4-1 and J is TRBJ1-4; D is ambiguous. The germline gives CDR1 MGHRA, CDR2 YSYEKL. The CDR3 covers 13 residues. The V and J ends lost 0 bases and 17 bases respectively, with 16 bases between them. The CDR3: CASSQEERRLIFF. CDR3 nucleotide sequence: TGCGCCAGCAGCCAAGAGGAGCGGAGACTTATCTTTTTT.

In nucleotides, the CDR3 is TGTGCCAGCAGTCCCTCCGGGACAGGGATGCACGAGCAGTACTTC. Protein sequence: CASSPSGTGMHEQYF. The genes are TRBV6-5 and TRBJ2-7, with 9 bases aligning to TRBD1. Germline CDR1 and CDR2: MNHEY and SVGAGI. J lost 5 bases, V lost 5 bases, and 10 bases had no gene match. The CDR3 runs to 15 residues.

This clone occurred once. The CDR3, as DNA: TGTGCCAGCACTGGAAACGGGTACCAAGAGACCCAGTACTTC. This codes for CASTGNGYQETQYF. The V call is TRBV28, the J call TRBJ2-5; D is ambiguous. V was shortened by 7 bases and J by 0 bases, with 12 bases between the two germline ends. This CDR3 contains 14 residues. Looked up from germline, CDR1 is MDHEN and CDR2 is SYDVKM.

In DNA, the CDR3 is TGTGCCACTCATAGTAACTATGGCTACACCTTC. It is translated as CATHSNYGYTF. This rearrangement joins TRBV19 to TRBJ1-2; D uncertain. The CDR3 totals 11 residues. Germline values: CDR1 LNHDA, CDR2 SQIVND (reference sequence). Trimming removed 10 bases at V and 1 base at J, with 7 bases between. Full variable domain (outside the CDR3, taken from reference TRBV19 and TRBJ1-2): DGGITQSPKYLFRKEGQNVTLSCEQNLNHDAMYWYRQDPGQGLRLIYYSQIVNDFQKGDIAEGYSVSREKKESFPLTVTSAQKNPTAFYLCATHSNYGYTFGSGTRLTVV.